This T cell receptor (beta chain) was sequenced during a study of T cells in narcolepsy. The CDR3 extends over 15 amino acids. V was trimmed by 7 bases and J by 3 bases, leaving 19 bases between them. Per germline, CDR1 MNHEY and CDR2 SVGAGI. This clone was counted a single time. Produced via immunoSEQ multiplex PCR; TCRdb's table is partial and in-frame only. Of about 30,000 clones in the sample, roughly 77% were seen once. V and J are TRBV6-5 and TRBJ2-7, with D perhaps given as TRBD1 or TRBD2 (5 bases each). Sequenced: CD45RA- memory CD4+ T cells from PBMCs. The TCR originated in a human donor with narcolepsy. The CDR3 is CASTTGRGASYEQYF. DNA of the CDR3: TGTGCCAGCACCACGGGACGGGGAGCAAGCTACGAGCAGTACTTC.